The 5 T cell receptor beta chains below were found in one sample sequenced in a study. The protocol was immunoSEQ multiplex PCR, while the TCRdb copy is restricted to in-frame clones and leaves out a portion. The sample includes approximately 53,000 clones, 80% to 95% of them seen just once. The sequenced material came from PBMCs. The receptor source for this set is a man between 40 and 49 years old with rheumatoid arthritis.

V is TRBV7-9 and J is TRBJ1-1; D possibly corresponds to TRBD1 (5 bases). CDR1 SEHNR and CDR2 FQNEAQ come from the germline V gene (reference sequence). Trimming took 5 bases from V and 1 from J, leaving 14 bases between them. The CDR3 totals 15 residues. The CDR3 reads CASSPTVQGNTEAFF. CDR3 DNA: TGTGCCAGCAGCCCGACGGTCCAGGGGAACACTGAAGCTTTCTTT.

This clone showed up just once. The chain recombines TRBV11-2 with TRBJ2-7, with a tentative D call TRBD1 (5 bases). This CDR3 has 15 amino acids. Trimming left V 7 bases short and J 1 base short, with 17 bases between. Germline CDR1 reads SGHAT; CDR2 reads FQNNGV. The CDR3 region has the DNA TGTGCCAGCATCCCGAATAGGGGATGGTCCTACGAGCAGTACTTC. The encoded protein is CASIPNRGWSYEQYF.

The chain carries TRBV6-4 and TRBJ2-1; the D gene is possibly TRBD2 (7 bases). V gave up 0 bases and J gave up 3 bases, with 12 bases separating them. The CDR3 is 16 residues long. Germline assignment: CDR1 MRHNA and CDR2 SNTAGT. The CDR3 coding sequence is TGTGCCAGCAGTGACTCAGGGGGGGGAGACTACAATGAGCAGTTCTTC. Protein product: CASSDSGGGDYNEQFF.

The chain employs TRBV6-2 or TRBV6-3 and TRBJ2-1; 8 positions agree with TRBD2. Germline V gene sequence: CDR1 MNHEY, CDR2 SVGEGT. This CDR3 is built from 19 residues. V shed 2 bases and J 8 bases; nucleotides not matched to a gene: 20. CDR3 in amino acids: CASSYPGLVGVKIVDEQFF. In DNA form, the CDR3 reads TGTGCCAGCAGTTACCCGGGACTAGTAGGGGTTAAGATCGTCGATGAGCAGTTCTTC.

The J gene is TRBJ1-5, the V gene TRBV19; 10 nucleotides match TRBD1. Germline CDR1 is LNHDA and CDR2 is SQIVND (reference sequence). With 4 bases clipped from V and 0 bases from J, the junction kept 9 bases outside the gene matches. There are 18 residues in the CDR3. This CDR3 reads CASSTRQGALYSNQPQHF. The DNA for the CDR3 is TGTGCCAGTAGTACCCGACAGGGGGCCCTTTATAGCAATCAGCCCCAGCATTTT.